This section outlines one T cell receptor beta chain sequence together with its context. The entry originates in a study of T cell clusters in autoimmune cytopenias. Multiplex touch-down PCR amplified TRB using TRB-A and TRB-B pools in one tube. Reanalyzing the multiplex PCR reads, TCRdb keeps one entry per CDR3 protein, without DNA. In all, the sample yields roughly 10,000 distinct CDR3 sequences. TRB amplification used 250 ng of peripheral blood genomic DNA. The same sample was also used in a study of T cell repertoires in aging, cancer and after chemotherapy.

The source is a human donor in good health. The sample was peripheral blood.

CDR3 sequence: CASGQLRRRENYEQYF. The chain carries TRBV12-5 and TRBJ2-7. The CDR3 loop spans 16 amino acids. Germline V gene sequence: CDR1 LGHNT, CDR2 FRNRAP. Filled out from reference TRBV12-5 and TRBJ2-7, the complete variable domain reads DARVTQTPRHKVTEMGQEVTMRCQPILGHNTVFWYRQTMMQGLELLAYFRNRAPLDDSGMPKDRFSAEMPDATLATLKIQPSEPRDSAVYFCASGQLRRRENYEQYFGPGTRLTVT.